These T cell receptor beta chains were read from a single sample in a study of control samples from healthy donors and cancer patients. TCRdb's copy holds only in-frame clones and misses some; the assay was immunoSEQ multiplex PCR. The sample includes under 150,000 clones, roughly nine tenths of them seen just once. Sequencing was carried out using PBMCs. Receptor source: a man aged 50-60 years with head and neck cancer. Each CDR3 is given with its conserved first and last residue. D genes are given only for firm matches. Clone size is given for some rows only: seen once, a few or many times, or a class if the clone is expanded.

16	TRBV21-1	TRBJ2-4	.	once	CASSSLPGQGNNIQYF	TGTGCCAGCAGCTCGCTACCGGGACAGGGGAACAACATTCAGTACTTC
14	TRBV7-9	TRBJ2-7	TRBD2	.	CASSLAGGIHEQYF	TGTGCCAGCAGCTTGGCGGGGGGGATCCACGAGCAGTACTTC
15	TRBV5-5	TRBJ2-3	.	.	CASSLNPSGTDTQYF	TGTGCCAGCAGCTTGAACCCATCGGGCACAGATACGCAGTATTTT
17	TRBV27	TRBJ2-1	.	.	CASISLKGPVNGNEQFF	TGTGCCAGCATTTCCCTCAAGGGACCCGTAAATGGGAATGAGCAGTTCTTC
13	TRBV6-5	TRBJ1-2	.	.	CASRKEGLYGYTF	TGTGCCAGCAGAAAGGAGGGCCTCTATGGCTACACCTTC
14	TRBV5-4	TRBJ2-7	TRBD2	.	CASSTEAGGYEQYF	TGTGCCAGCAGCACAGAAGCGGGGGGCTACGAGCAGTACTTC
15	TRBV15	TRBJ1-5	TRBD1	.	CATSRDRQGWQPQHF	TGTGCCACCAGCAGAGATCGACAGGGGTGGCAGCCCCAGCATTTT
12	TRBV6-6	TRBJ2-5	.	.	CASSKGGETQYF	TGTGCCAGCAGTAAAGGGGGAGAGACCCAGTACTTC
15	TRBV10-3	TRBJ2-7	.	once	CAISDGQAEAYEQYF	TGTGCCATCAGTGACGGCCAGGCAGAAGCCTACGAGCAGTACTTC
15	TRBV2	TRBJ1-1	.	.	CASSEAARPNTEAFF	TGTGCCAGCAGTGAAGCGGCGAGGCCGAACACTGAAGCTTTCTTT
14	TRBV19	TRBJ1-5	.	few	CASSPDTGNQPQHF	TGTGCCAGTAGTCCCGATACAGGGAATCAGCCCCAGCATTTT
17	TRBV1	TRBJ2-3	.	once	CTSSQANRLAGRDTQYF	TGCACCAGCAGCCAGGCCAATCGGCTAGCGGGTAGGGATACGCAGTATTTT
12	TRBV2	TRBJ2-1	.	.	CASRDLASEQFF	TGTGCCAGCAGAGATCTAGCGAGTGAGCAGTTCTTC
13	TRBV29-1	TRBJ2-3	TRBD2	.	CSVAGGSTDTQYF	TGCAGCGTTGCGGGCGGGAGTACGGATACGCAGTATTTT
16	TRBV25-1	TRBJ2-1	.	.	CASSGPGEARYNEQFF	TGTGCCAGCAGTGGACCAGGGGAGGCCCGTTACAATGAGCAGTTCTTC
15	TRBV7-6	TRBJ2-7	.	.	CASSGGAIVQDEQYF	TGTGCCAGCAGCGGGGGGGCGATAGTACAGGACGAGCAGTACTTC
15	TRBV5-1	TRBJ1-1	TRBD1	.	CASSLAGGEGTEAFF	TGCGCCAGCAGCCTAGCAGGGGGCGAGGGAACTGAAGCTTTCTTT
13	TRBV19	TRBJ1-6	TRBD1	.	CASRTGNNSPLHF	TGTGCCAGCCGGACAGGGAATAATTCACCCCTCCACTTT
12	TRBV27	TRBJ1-4	.	once	CASQGNDEKLFF	TGTGCCAGCCAGGGTAATGATGAAAAACTGTTTTTT
13	TRBV27	TRBJ2-7	TRBD1	.	CASSRTGGYEQYF	TGTGCCAGCAGTCGGACAGGCGGCTACGAGCAGTACTTC
16	TRBV5-1	TRBJ1-4	TRBD1	.	CASSLGTGGVWEKLFF	TGCGCCAGCAGCCTCGGGACAGGGGGCGTTTGGGAAAAACTGTTTTTT
15	TRBV6-5	TRBJ1-6	TRBD1	once	CASSPTGGGDSPLHF	TGTGCCAGCAGCCCGACAGGGGGCGGGGATTCACCCCTCCACTTT
13	TRBV6-5	TRBJ1-5	.	.	CASRGHINQPQHF	TGTGCCAGCAGGGGACACATCAATCAGCCCCAGCATTTT
15	TRBV28	TRBJ2-5	TRBD2	.	CASSQSSGRWETQYF	TGTGCCAGCAGTCAATCTAGCGGGAGATGGGAGACCCAGTACTTC
17	TRBV4-2	TRBJ2-4	TRBD2	.	CASSQDTASGGKNIQYF	TGTGCCAGCAGCCAAGATACGGCCAGCGGGGGGAAAAACATTCAGTACTTC
14	TRBV3-1/TRBV3-2	TRBJ2-5	TRBD1	.	CASSQLTGGETQYF	TGTGCCAGCAGCCAACTGACAGGGGGAGAGACCCAGTACTTC
14	TRBV7-8	TRBJ2-2	.	.	CASSSRLNTGELFF	TGTGCCAGCAGTTCCAGACTTAACACCGGGGAGCTGTTTTTT
11	TRBV20-1	TRBJ2-7	.	.	CSGYSSYEQYF	TGCAGCGGTTACAGCTCCTACGAGCAGTACTTC
14	TRBV10-1	TRBJ1-1	TRBD1	.	CASSEQGVNTEAFF	TGCGCCAGCAGTGAGCAGGGGGTGAACACTGAAGCTTTCTTT
15	TRBV3-1/TRBV3-2	TRBJ1-6	.	.	CASSQVDFYNSPLHF	TGTGCCAGCAGCCAAGTGGATTTTTATAATTCACCCCTCCACTTT
16	TRBV5-1	TRBJ2-5	TRBD2	.	CASSLWTSGGQETQYF	TGCGCCAGCAGCTTGTGGACTAGCGGGGGACAAGAGACCCAGTACTTC
16	TRBV9	TRBJ2-5	.	.	CASSEGGGTAGETQYF	TGTGCCAGCAGCGAGGGAGGCGGGACAGCAGGCGAGACCCAGTACTTC
17	TRBV28	TRBJ2-2	.	.	CASSSSRSGTFTGELFF	TGTGCCAGCAGTTCCTCGAGGAGCGGGACATTCACCGGGGAGCTGTTTTTT